What follows are 17 T cell receptor beta chains derived from one specimen sequenced in a study of vaccination and CD4 T cells after COVID-19. These receptors' targets are unknown. Treatment denoted: roughly 10-day PBMC culture with coronavirus spike peptide pools or control peptides (ViraFEST assay). Sequencing of DNA taken from cultured CD4+ T cells relied on the Oncomine TCR Beta short-read assay. One entry per CDR3 protein results from TCRdb running MiXCR on the PCR reads. The sample contains approximately 19,000 distinct CDR3 sequences, 40% to 60% of which appear only once. This specimen was CD4+ T cells from blood, cultured in vitro, taken before SARS-CoV-2 vaccination. The source is a human donor who had recovered from COVID-19.

V gene TRBV7-9 combines with J gene TRBJ2-3; TRBD2 agrees at 9 bases. The CDR3 loop spans 17 amino acids. The V segment lost 2 bases and the J segment 3 bases; nucleotides outside the gene matches: 9. Germline V gives CDR1 SEHNR, CDR2 FQNEAQ (reference sequence). CDR3 DNA: TGTGCCAGCAGCTTAAGACTAGCGGTAGTCGGGACAGATACGCAGTATTTT. It specifies CASSLRLAVVGTDTQYF. The entire variable domain, with the rest obtained from reference TRBV7-9 and TRBJ2-3, is as follows: DTGVSQNPRHKITKRGQNVTFRCDPISEHNRLYWYRQTLGQGPEFLTYFQNEAQLEKSRLLSDRFSAERPKGSFSTLEIQRTEQGDSAMYLCASSLRLAVVGTDTQYFGPGTRLTVL.

This clonotype occurred a few times. The chain carries TRBV6-1 and TRBJ2-4, with 7 bases matching TRBD2. Trimming took 11 bases from V and 0 from J; bases not matched to a gene: 7. CDR3 length: 14 residues. Germline lookup yields CDR1 MNHNS and CDR2 SASEGT. The CDR3 is CAGGGEQAKNIQYF. As DNA, the CDR3 is TGTGCCGGGGGGGGGGAACAAGCCAAAAACATTCAGTACTTC.

This chain joins TRBV20-1 and TRBJ2-7; the D call may be TRBD1 or TRBD2 (5 bases each). This CDR3 is built from 16 residues. Germline values: CDR1 DFQATT, CDR2 SNEGSKA (reference sequence). With 3 bases removed from V and 2 bases from J, the gap between germline ends came to 20 bases. CDR3 protein: CSASPGTSRIPYEQYF. CDR3 sequence (DNA): TGCAGTGCTAGTCCCGGGACGTCCAGAATACCCTACGAGCAGTACTTC.

This clonotype occurred a few times. CDR3 sequence: CASSLEARSYGYTF. The CDR3, as DNA: TGTGCCAGCAGCTTAGAAGCCAGGAGCTATGGCTACACCTTC. The chain recombines TRBV7-9 with TRBJ1-2; no firm D call. V was trimmed by 1 base and J by 4 bases, leaving 10 bases between them. CDR1 and CDR2 from the germline V gene are SEHNR and FQNEAQ (reference sequence). The CDR3 is 14 amino acids.

The CDR3 region is CASGLVNRGQGQYF. The CDR3 DNA is TGTGCTAGTGGTTTGGTCAACAGGGGGCAGGGGCAGTACTTC. This rearrangement joins TRBV12-5 to TRBJ2-7, with 9 bases aligning to TRBD1. Germline CDR1 reads LGHNT; CDR2 reads FRNRAP. This CDR3 spans 14 amino acids. Germline trimming cut 0 bases from V and 9 bases from J; bases unmatched to any gene: 6.

This chain links TRBV27 with TRBJ1-1, with TRBD1 matching 8 bases. After removal of 7 bases from V and 4 bases from J, the junction contained 8 bases not matched to a gene. Germline CDR1 MNHEY, CDR2 SMNVEV (reference sequence). The CDR3 has 14 amino acids. The CDR3 reads CASTETGVITEAFF. In DNA form, the CDR3 reads TGTGCCAGCACCGAGACAGGGGTGATCACTGAAGCTTTCTTT.

The chain combines TRBV19 with TRBJ2-5; 7 nucleotides align to TRBD1. Trimming took 7 bases from V and 5 from J; bases not matched to a gene: 7. CDR1 is LNHDA and CDR2 is SQIVND in the germline V gene (reference sequence). This CDR3 spans 13 amino acids. CDR3 sequence reads: CASTQGVGETQYF. The CDR3 bases are TGTGCCAGTACGCAGGGGGTCGGGGAGACCCAGTACTTC.

CDR3: CASSLFDGEPFF. As DNA, the CDR3 is TGTGCCAGCAGTTTATTCGACGGCGAACCTTTCTTT. V usage is TRBV28 and J usage is TRBJ1-1; D is ambiguous. Germline V lookup: CDR1 MDHEN, CDR2 SYDVKM. CDR3 size: 12 residues. V lost 1 base to trimming and J lost 12 bases, with 12 bases between them.

This clonotype was seen a handful of times. The V and J genes are TRBV14 and TRBJ2-7; TRBD2 matches at 9 bases. Germline lookup yields CDR1 SGHDN and CDR2 FVKESK. The CDR3 is made up of 15 amino acids. With V trimmed by 7 bases and J by 2 bases, 9 bases remained unmatched. Here the CDR3 DNA reads TGTGCCAGCAACTCCGGACTAGCGAATACCTACGAGCAGTACTTC. It yields the protein CASNSGLANTYEQYF.

This clonotype was observed a few times. This sequence joins TRBV30 and TRBJ2-3; TRBD2 might be the D (6 bases). The CDR3 has 14 amino acids. Trimming pared 4 bases from V and 0 bases from J, leaving 11 bases between. The germline V gene has CDR1 GTSNPN and CDR2 SVGIG (reference sequence). The DNA for the CDR3 is TGTGCCTGGAAAAGGGGAGGTAGCACAGATACGCAGTATTTT. This gives the protein CAWKRGGSTDTQYF. The whole variable domain, remainder taken from reference TRBV30 and TRBJ2-3, is SQTIHQWPATLVQPVGSPLSLECTVEGTSNPNLYWYRQAAGRGLQLLFYSVGIGQISSEVPQNLSASRPQDRQFILSSKKLLLSDSGFYLCAWKRGGSTDTQYFGPGTRLTVL.

V and J are TRBV7-2 and TRBJ1-6, with TRBD1 identical over 8 bases. Germline-derived CDR1 and CDR2 are SGHTA and FQGNSA. V was clipped by 1 base and J by 3 bases; unmatched bases: 2. The CDR3 is 16 amino acids. CDR3 loop: CASSLGQGYYNSPLHF. As DNA, the CDR3 is TGTGCCAGCAGCTTAGGACAGGGGTACTATAATTCACCCCTCCACTTT.

The chain recombines TRBV21-1 with TRBJ1-5; the DNA was not used to check the table's D call, TRBD1. TRBV21-1 is a pseudogene segment. CDR3 length equals 15 residues. As DNA, the CDR3 is TGTGCCAGCAGCAAAGAGGAGGGGGGCAATCAGCCCCAGCATTTT. It encodes CASSKEEGGNQPQHF.

This clonotype was counted between two and nine times. The CDR3 DNA is TGCAGTGCTAGAGTTCCCCCCTCTTCTGGGCGGGAGGTCCTGGTAGATACGCAGTATTTT. It is translated as CSARVPPSSGREVLVDTQYF. The rearrangement uses TRBV20-1 and TRBJ2-3; 8 bases match TRBD2. The CDR3 length is 20 residues. The V segment lost 1 base and the J segment 5 bases; nucleotides outside the gene matches: 23. Germline values: CDR1 DFQATT, CDR2 SNEGSKA (reference sequence).

This clonotype was found a few times. The V gene is TRBV28, the J gene TRBJ2-5, with no clear D. The CDR3 is 13 residues long. The V gene lost 5 bases and the J gene lost 5 bases, with 12 bases spanning the gap. In germline, CDR1 is MDHEN, CDR2 SYDVKM. DNA of the CDR3: TGTGCCAGCAGTCTAGGTAGACTCGAGACCCAGTACTTC. This translates into CASSLGRLETQYF.

This clonotype ranks as medium-sized (0.01 to 0.1%). The chain has TRBV20-1 and TRBJ2-3; TRBD1 or TRBD2 may be the D gene (5 bases each). The CDR3 extends over 13 amino acids. V shed 1 base and J shed 7 bases, with 12 bases lying between them. CDR1 is DFQATT, CDR2 SNEGSKA, per germline (reference sequence). CDR3: CSARGGQDYTQYF. CDR3 in DNA: TGCAGTGCTAGAGGGGGCCAGGACTATACGCAGTATTTT.

This clonotype was counted only a few times. This sequence joins TRBV6-4 and TRBJ2-3, with a tentative D call TRBD2 (5 bases). The CDR3 covers 14 residues. Per germline, CDR1 MRHNA and CDR2 SNTAGT. Between the trimmed V and J ends, which lost 0 bases and 2 bases, there was a span of 6 bases. CDR3 nucleotides: TGTGCCAGCAGTGACTCGGGAGACACAGATACGCAGTATTTT. This codes for CASSDSGDTDTQYF.

The chain employs TRBV20-1 and TRBJ2-2; a weak D match, TRBD2 (6 bases). V lost 0 bases, J lost 2 bases, and 13 bases lay in between. Looked up from germline, CDR1 is DFQATT and CDR2 is SNEGSKA (reference sequence). CDR3 length equals 16 residues. The CDR3 loop is CSAREAGGANTGELFF. CDR3 in DNA: TGCAGTGCTAGAGAAGCGGGCGGGGCAAACACCGGGGAGCTGTTTTTT.